This T cell receptor beta chain derives from a study of identifying expanded T cells in peripheral blood. This CDR3 has 15 residues. Germline CDR1 is SGHTA and CDR2 is FQGTGA. The ends lost 5 bases at V and 4 bases at J; junction bases unmatched: 4. Broader study findings: Differentially abundant clones: around 1.2 between replicates, 15 to 17 at approximately 13 days, under 25 at four.

Notes on this clone: What it binds is not known.

TCRdb's table, derived via immunoSEQ multiplex PCR, lists solely in-frame clones and lacks some. The sample gives 100,000 or so clones, approximately 89% of which show up once; less than 15% is in the top ten. The sequence derives from a person aged 18-69 years in good health. Specimen: blood. The gene calls are TRBV7-3 and TRBJ2-2; 10 nucleotides agree with TRBD1. The CDR3 sequence is CASSGGTGVTGELFF. The DNA for the CDR3 is TGTGCCAGCAGCGGCGGGACAGGGGTCACCGGGGAGCTGTTTTTT.